Below are 15 T cell receptor beta chains sequenced from a single sample in a study of radiotherapy plus CTLA-4 blockade in lung cancer. Profiled with immunoSEQ multiplex PCR; TCRdb holds only in-frame clones, not every one. Of about 40,000 clones listed, 80% to 90% are singletons. Here the sequenced sample was peripheral blood, taken from a patient treated with radiotherapy plus ipilimumab. These receptors all come from a human donor with non-small cell lung cancer whose response to radiotherapy plus ipilimumab could not be evaluated.

The chain links TRBV4-2 to TRBJ2-3; TRBD1 is a possible D gene (6 bases). Trimming took off 3 bases at V and 6 bases at J, with 13 bases between the two ends. Germline CDR1 is LGHNA and CDR2 is YNFKEQ. The CDR3 is 14 amino acids. The CDR3 loop is CASSQPGQSDTQYF. The CDR3 bases are TGTGCCAGCAGCCAGCCCGGACAGTCCGATACGCAGTATTTT.

The chain uses TRBV6-6 and TRBJ2-7; D may be TRBD2 (5 bases). Trimming took 6 bases from V and 4 from J, leaving 7 bases between them. This CDR3 is built from 11 residues. CDR1 MNHNY and CDR2 SVGAGI come from the germline V gene (reference sequence). The CDR3 nucleotides read TGTGCCAGCAGAGGCGGGTACGAGCAGTACTTC. Translated, it gives CASRGGYEQYF.

The chain combines TRBV10-3 with TRBJ2-1, with D perhaps TRBD2 (6 bases). This CDR3 region has 14 residues. The germline CDR1 and CDR2 sequences are ENHRY and SYGVKD. The ends were cut back, 4 bases at V and 3 bases at J, with 10 bases in the middle. CDR3 sequence: CAISVTGGYNEQFF. The CDR3 nucleotides read TGTGCCATCAGTGTGACCGGGGGCTACAATGAGCAGTTCTTC.

V and J are TRBV11-2 and TRBJ2-2, with D perhaps TRBD1 (6 bases). CDR3 length: 15 residues. The germline V gene encodes CDR1 SGHAT and CDR2 FQNNGV. V gave up 1 base and J gave up 13 bases, with 19 bases separating them. CDR3 protein: CASSLVGENREGLFF. The CDR3 DNA is TGTGCCAGCAGCTTAGTTGGGGAGAACAGGGAAGGGCTGTTTTTT. Using reference TRBV11-2 and TRBJ2-2 for the parts outside the CDR3, the full variable domain is EAGVAQSPRYKIIEKRQSVAFWCNPISGHATLYWYQQILGQGPKLLIQFQNNGVVDDSQLPKDRFSAERLKGVDSTLKIQPAKLEDSAVYLCASSLVGENREGLFFGEGSRLTVL.

The gene calls are TRBV7-9 and TRBJ2-1; TRBD2 might be the D (6 bases). Germline loops: CDR1 SEHNR, CDR2 FQNEAQ (reference sequence). The V and J ends lost 1 base and 0 bases respectively, with 10 bases between them. This CDR3 is built from 16 residues. Here the CDR3 reads CASSLGYGSSYNEQFF. In nucleotides, the CDR3 is TGTGCCAGCAGCTTAGGGTACGGGAGCTCCTACAATGAGCAGTTCTTC. The entire variable domain, with the rest obtained from reference TRBV7-9 and TRBJ2-1, is as follows: DTGVSQNPRHKITKRGQNVTFRCDPISEHNRLYWYRQTLGQGPEFLTYFQNEAQLEKSRLLSDRFSAERPKGSFSTLEIQRTEQGDSAMYLCASSLGYGSSYNEQFFGPGTRLTVL.

The table lists this clone with a few counts. The gene calls are TRBV5-6 and TRBJ1-3, with D unclear. Trimming shortened V by 4 bases and J by 0 bases, and 11 bases separated the two germline ends. The CDR3 is 15 residues long. Germline assignment: CDR1 SGHDT and CDR2 YYEEEE. This CDR3 reads CASSVEAYSGNTIYF. For the CDR3, the DNA is TGTGCCAGCAGCGTTGAGGCATACTCTGGAAACACCATATATTTT.

The gene calls are TRBV15 and TRBJ2-7; TRBD2 aligns across 13 bases. Germline V gene lookup returns CDR1 LNHNV and CDR2 YYDKDF (reference sequence). CDR3 length: 14 residues. V lost 5 bases, J lost 4 bases, and 2 bases stayed unmatched. The CDR3 DNA sequence: TGTGCCACCAGCGGGACTAGCGGGACTTACGAGCAGTACTTC. Translation gives CATSGTSGTYEQYF.

The chain carries TRBV9 and TRBJ2-7; weak D call: TRBD2 (6 bases). V lost 2 bases to trimming and J lost 0 bases, with 12 bases between them. CDR3 length equals 15 residues. Germline CDR1 reads SGDLS; CDR2 reads YYNGEE. In DNA form, the CDR3 reads TGTGCCAGCAGCGTTGGCGGGGCAACCTCCTACGAGCAGTACTTC. Amino acid sequence: CASSVGGATSYEQYF.

The chain links TRBV5-4 to TRBJ1-2; TRBD1 matches 7 bases. This CDR3 region has 12 residues. With 7 bases clipped from V and 10 bases from J, the junction kept 10 bases outside the gene matches. The germline CDR1 and CDR2 sequences are SGHNT and YYREEE (reference sequence). The CDR3 sequence is CASFEQGVDYTF. CDR3 nucleotide sequence: TGTGCCAGCTTTGAGCAGGGGGTGGACTACACCTTC.

V gene TRBV7-8 combines with J gene TRBJ1-5; the D is unclear. The V end was cut by 1 base, the J end by 2 bases, with 9 bases between. The CDR3 loop spans 15 amino acids. Germline V lookup: CDR1 SGHVS, CDR2 FQNEAQ. The CDR3 reads CASSLERVGNQPQHF. The CDR3 nucleotides are TGTGCCAGCAGCTTAGAGCGGGTTGGCAATCAGCCCCAGCATTTT.

J is TRBJ2-1 and V is TRBV7-3, with no clear D. CDR1 is SGHTA and CDR2 is FQGTGA in the germline V gene. V was pared by 1 base and J by 9 bases, with 10 bases between. The CDR3 covers 13 residues. CDR3 sequence: CASSLSSHAEQFF. The CDR3, as DNA: TGTGCCAGCAGCTTAAGTAGTCACGCTGAGCAGTTCTTC.

The chain employs TRBV4-2 and TRBJ1-2; perhaps TRBD1 as D (6 bases). This CDR3 is built from 15 residues. V gave up 0 bases and J gave up 1 base, with 9 bases separating them. Germline V gene data show CDR1 as LGHNA and CDR2 as YNFKEQ. The CDR3 sequence is CASSQELQGNYGYTF. The CDR3 DNA reads as TGTGCCAGCAGCCAAGAGTTACAGGGTAACTATGGCTACACCTTC.

V and J are TRBV27 and TRBJ2-4; 12 positions agree with TRBD2. V lost 5 bases to trimming and J lost 6 bases; unmatched junction nucleotides: 14. This CDR3 comprises 18 residues. Germline assignment: CDR1 MNHEY and CDR2 SMNVEV (reference sequence). CDR3 nucleotides: TGTGCCAGCAGTCAGACTAGCGGGAGAGGGGCCCGGAGAAACATTCAGTACTTC. It yields the protein CASSQTSGRGARRNIQYF.

This sequence joins TRBV6-4 and TRBJ2-3; 9 bases agree with TRBD2. V shed 6 bases, J shed 2 bases, and the junction held 9 bases outside the gene matches. The V gene's germline CDR1 is MRHNA and CDR2 SNTAGT. CDR3 length: 16 amino acids. The CDR3, as DNA: TGTGCCAGCAGCCCAAATAGCGGGAGTCCCACAGATACGCAGTATTTT. Translation: CASSPNSGSPTDTQYF.

The V and J genes are TRBV5-4 and TRBJ2-7; 10 nucleotides line up with TRBD1. The CDR3 spans 20 residues. Germline CDR1 and CDR2: SGHNT and YYREEE (reference sequence). Trimming took 3 bases from V and 3 from J; bases not matched to a gene: 21. The CDR3 DNA sequence: TGTGCCAGCAGCTACGCCCGCGGGACAGGGGATTCCGGACCACACTACGAGCAGTACTTC. Translated, it gives CASSYARGTGDSGPHYEQYF.